This TCR beta chain was sequenced in a study of shared clonotypes between healthy human individuals (dated by TCRdb to the early 2020s). A note on the overall study: A couple of women and three men aged 18 to 49 years were included in the cohort. For each donor, three plates each were used for CD4 naive and CD4 memory, two plates were used for CD8 naive, and one plate was used for CD8 memory. To estimate repertoire size and how much clonotype sharing occurs between individuals, the study deeply sequenced the blood TCR repertoires of about 5 healthy adults. Different laboratories and diverse techniques were used to prepare libraries and sequence TCR repertoires, to increase sequencing depth and limit assay-specific biases. Leukapheresis yielded between about 0.85 and 9.5 billion PBMCs per donor.

Findings and caveats that apply to the study as a whole: Across several donors, about 5.2% of naive CD4, roughly 3.4% of naive CD8, roughly 2.2% of memory CD4, and roughly 0.4% of memory CD8 clonotypes were shared. Sampling was limited to blood, and TCR repertoires in tissue likely differ from TCR repertoires in blood. Larger estimated clonotype richness was generally found for naive subsets than for memory subsets. Higher generation probabilities were observed for clonotypes shared by all four sorted-subset donors than for non-shared clonotypes. Based on pairwise subsampling, the degree of clonotype sharing among donors was expected to be affected by sequencing depth. Even with the large sequencing depth, rarefaction of the sorted-subset datasets indicated that sequencing was incomplete. Because the study included only a small number of donors, the genetic and exposure-history diversity represented was limited.

Using the deep immunoSEQ assay, multiplex PCR amplified TCR CDR3 regions from genomic DNA. Extracted genomic DNA from each cell subset was spread evenly across all wells of several immunoSEQ 96-well plates, with each plate serving as a replicate. For sorted subsets, approximately 210 ng of genomic DNA, equivalent to 25,000 to 35,000 T cell genomes, went into each replicate PCR. The purified libraries were quantified using a Qubit 3.0 fluorometer, sized with a Bioanalyzer 2100, and then quantified again using the KAPA Library Quantification kit. Every immunoSEQ 96-well plate was sequenced on a separate single-read 150-cycle Illumina NextSeq 550 flow cell. The study's processing was this. Because only junctional sequences without quality scores were contained in the immunoSEQ output, filtering matching that applied to full-length reads could not be performed. To assign V/J genes and CDR3, sequences were annotated against IMGT germline references using PyIR, a Python wrapper for IgBLAST v1.9. Any read was removed if the V/J assignment was weak (E-value above 1e-6), the CDR3 was missing, or the read contained stop codons, out-of-frame junctions, or ambiguous translated residues. V3J clonotypes were defined by identical inferred V gene, J gene, and CDR3 amino acid sequence. Percentage overlap between repertoires was computed as shared unique clonotypes divided by the size of the smaller repertoire. RTK rarefaction, the Chao1 estimator, and Recon v2.1 estimates of unobserved clonotypes were used to assess repertoire richness. Generation probabilities were computed with OLGA for all TCRbeta clonotypes obtained by the gDNA method from four donors. TCRdb mirrors the immuneACCESS table, restricted to in-frame sequences. Some clones are absent from its copies; in checked studies, under half trace to an unresolved V gene, and the reason for the others is unknown. V and J calls and clone size come straight from that table; D and trimming were deduced from the DNA. The sample table holds about 2.4 million clones, of which 85% to 95% were seen once. Under 0.15% of the sample belongs to the ten largest clones.

As for this clone: Its binding antigen is unknown. It has no much larger one-base neighbor in the sample; base qualities were not kept.

Healthy HIV-negative adults with no recently reported acute infections or vaccinations were included as donors. Only Caucasian adults living in Nashville, Tennessee, USA were represented among the donors. Magnetic negative selection was used to enrich CD4+ T cells, after which naive cells were positively selected on CD45RA and the negative fraction became the memory subset. Blood was obtained by leukapheresis, after which PBMCs were separated by Ficoll-Histopaque density gradient centrifugation and cryopreserved in liquid nitrogen vapor phase. Purity and quantity of every magnetically sorted T cell population were checked by analytical flow cytometry. Genomic DNA was isolated from each sorted fraction and quantified by UV absorbance on a Nanodrop 2000c. The specimen sequenced was naive CD4+ T cells sorted from blood. The cell subset or site label of this sample denotes: CD45RA+ positively selected. This receptor was taken from a man aged 18 to 30 in good health.

The CDR3 reads as follows: CASSFGQGGNTEAFF. The sequence in DNA is TGTGCCAGCAGCTTCGGACAGGGCGGGAACACTGAAGCTTTCTTT. Rearrangement joined TRBV7-2 to TRBJ1-1; the junction holds 8 bases that match TRBD1. The CDR3 holds 15 amino acids from the cysteine to the phenylalanine. CDR3 DNA only is kept here, 45 bases in frame from base 1. Compared with germline, V lacks 3 bases and J lacks 1 base; bases without a gene match: 4. For CDR1 and CDR2, the germline V gene lists SGHTA and FQGNSA.